This T cell receptor beta chain was identified during a study of blood T cell repertoires in COVID-19. Sequenced by immunoSEQ multiplex PCR; TCRdb stores in-frame clones only, minus some. Of hundreds of thousands of clones in the sample, 75% to 90% were seen once. CDR3 length: 15 residues. CDR1 and CDR2 from the germline V gene are SGHTA and FQGTGA. V gave up 5 bases and J gave up 7 bases, with 19 bases separating them. Participants classified as exposed had met a COVID-19 case within 2 weeks before study entry. The origin of this receptor is a man aged 50 to 60 who had been exposed to COVID-19. Input material: PBMCs or T cells enriched from blood (not recorded which). The rearrangement links TRBV7-3 to TRBJ2-3, with D perhaps TRBD1 (6 bases). The CDR3 region is CASSADPVDSNTQYF. The CDR3 nucleotides are TGTGCCAGCAGCGCGGACCCGGTGGACAGTAATACGCAGTATTTT.